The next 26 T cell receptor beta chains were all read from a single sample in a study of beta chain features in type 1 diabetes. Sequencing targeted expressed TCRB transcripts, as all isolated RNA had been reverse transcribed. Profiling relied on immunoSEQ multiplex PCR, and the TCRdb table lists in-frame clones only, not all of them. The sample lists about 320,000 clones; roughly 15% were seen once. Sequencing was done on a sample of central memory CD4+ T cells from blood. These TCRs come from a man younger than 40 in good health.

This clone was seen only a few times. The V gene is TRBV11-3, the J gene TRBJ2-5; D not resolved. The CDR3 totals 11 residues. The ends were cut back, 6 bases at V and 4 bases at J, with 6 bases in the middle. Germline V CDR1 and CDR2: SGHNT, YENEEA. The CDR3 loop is CASSRTETQYF. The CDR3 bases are TGTGCCAGCAGTCGCACAGAGACCCAGTACTTC.

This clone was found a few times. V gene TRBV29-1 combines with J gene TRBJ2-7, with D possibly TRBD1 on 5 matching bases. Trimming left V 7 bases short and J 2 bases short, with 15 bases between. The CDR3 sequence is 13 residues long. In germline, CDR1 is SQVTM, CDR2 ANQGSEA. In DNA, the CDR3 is TGCAGCGGAGATTCAGGGTACACCTACGAGCAGTACTTC. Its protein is CSGDSGYTYEQYF.

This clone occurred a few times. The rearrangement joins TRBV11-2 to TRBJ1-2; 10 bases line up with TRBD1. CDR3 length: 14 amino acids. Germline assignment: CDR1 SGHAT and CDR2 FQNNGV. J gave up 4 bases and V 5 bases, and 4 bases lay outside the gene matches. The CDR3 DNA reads TGTGCCAGCAGCAGCCGGGACAGGGGCTATGGCTACACCTTC. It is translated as CASSSRDRGYGYTF. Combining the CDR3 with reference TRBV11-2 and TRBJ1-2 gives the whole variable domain EAGVAQSPRYKIIEKRQSVAFWCNPISGHATLYWYQQILGQGPKLLIQFQNNGVVDDSQLPKDRFSAERLKGVDSTLKIQPAKLEDSAVYLCASSSRDRGYGYTFGSGTRLTVV.

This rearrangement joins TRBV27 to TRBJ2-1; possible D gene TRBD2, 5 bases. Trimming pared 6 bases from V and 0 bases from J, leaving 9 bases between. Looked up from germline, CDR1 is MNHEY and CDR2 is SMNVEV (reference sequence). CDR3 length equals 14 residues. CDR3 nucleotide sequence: TGTGCCAGCAGGGTGGGGAGCTCCTACAATGAGCAGTTCTTC. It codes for CASRVGSSYNEQFF.

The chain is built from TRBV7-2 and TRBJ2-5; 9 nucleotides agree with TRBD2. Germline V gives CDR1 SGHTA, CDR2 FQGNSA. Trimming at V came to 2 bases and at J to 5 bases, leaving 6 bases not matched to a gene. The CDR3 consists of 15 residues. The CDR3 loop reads CASSLRRGGPETQYF. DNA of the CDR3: TGTGCCAGCAGCTTAAGGCGGGGGGGCCCCGAGACCCAGTACTTC. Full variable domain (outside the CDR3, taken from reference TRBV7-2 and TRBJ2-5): GAGVSQSPSNKVTEKGKDVELRCDPISGHTALYWYRQSLGQGLEFLIYFQGNSAPDKSGLPSDRFSAERTGGSVSTLTIQRTQQEDSAVYLCASSLRRGGPETQYFGPGTRLLVL.

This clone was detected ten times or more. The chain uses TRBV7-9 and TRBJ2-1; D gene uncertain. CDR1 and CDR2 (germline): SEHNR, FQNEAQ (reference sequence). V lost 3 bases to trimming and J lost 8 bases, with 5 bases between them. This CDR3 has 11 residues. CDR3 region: CASSFQDEQFF. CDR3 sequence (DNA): TGTGCCAGCAGCTTTCAGGATGAGCAGTTCTTC.

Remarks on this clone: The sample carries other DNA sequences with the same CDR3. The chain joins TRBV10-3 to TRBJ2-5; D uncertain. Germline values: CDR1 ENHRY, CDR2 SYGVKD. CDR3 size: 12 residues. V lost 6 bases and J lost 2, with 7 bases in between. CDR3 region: CAISPDQETQYF. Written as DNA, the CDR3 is TGTGCCATCAGCCCGGATCAAGAGACCCAGTACTTC.

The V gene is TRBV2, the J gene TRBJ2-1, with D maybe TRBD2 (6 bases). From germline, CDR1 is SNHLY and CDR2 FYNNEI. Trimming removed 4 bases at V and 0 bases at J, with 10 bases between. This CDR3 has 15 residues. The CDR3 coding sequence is TGTGCCAGCAGTGGGAGACTAGGCTCCTACAATGAGCAGTTCTTC. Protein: CASSGRLGSYNEQFF.

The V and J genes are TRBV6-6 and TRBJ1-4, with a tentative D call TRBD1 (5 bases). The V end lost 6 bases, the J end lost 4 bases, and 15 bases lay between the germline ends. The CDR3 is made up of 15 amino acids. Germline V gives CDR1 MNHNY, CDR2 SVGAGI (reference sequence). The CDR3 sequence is CASSHGTVGNEKLFF. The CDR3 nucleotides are TGTGCCAGCAGCCACGGGACGGTGGGTAATGAAAAACTGTTTTTT.

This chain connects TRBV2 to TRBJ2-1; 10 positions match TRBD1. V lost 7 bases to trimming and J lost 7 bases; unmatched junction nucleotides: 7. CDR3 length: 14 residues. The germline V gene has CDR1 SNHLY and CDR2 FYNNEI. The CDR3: CASTRGQGRNEQFF. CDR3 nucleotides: TGTGCCAGCACGAGGGGACAGGGGCGGAATGAGCAGTTCTTC.

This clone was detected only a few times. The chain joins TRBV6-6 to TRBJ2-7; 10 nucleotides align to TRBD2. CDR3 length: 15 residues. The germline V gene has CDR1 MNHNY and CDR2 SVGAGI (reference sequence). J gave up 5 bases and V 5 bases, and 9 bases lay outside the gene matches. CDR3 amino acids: CASSALAGVDHEQYV. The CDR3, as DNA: TGTGCCAGCAGTGCCCTAGCGGGAGTCGATCACGAGCAGTACGTC.

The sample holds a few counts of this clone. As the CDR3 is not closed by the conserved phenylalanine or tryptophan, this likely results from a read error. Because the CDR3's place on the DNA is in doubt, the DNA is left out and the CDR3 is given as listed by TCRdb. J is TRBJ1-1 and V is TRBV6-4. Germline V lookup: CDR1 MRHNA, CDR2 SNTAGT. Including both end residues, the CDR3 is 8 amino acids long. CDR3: CASSPGTD.

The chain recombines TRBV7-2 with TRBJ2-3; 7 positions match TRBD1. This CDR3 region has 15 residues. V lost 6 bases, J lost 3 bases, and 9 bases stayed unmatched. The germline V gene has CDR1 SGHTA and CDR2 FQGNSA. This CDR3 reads CASRLSRTGTDTQYF. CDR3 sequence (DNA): TGTGCCAGCAGACTCTCAAGGACAGGAACAGATACGCAGTATTTT.

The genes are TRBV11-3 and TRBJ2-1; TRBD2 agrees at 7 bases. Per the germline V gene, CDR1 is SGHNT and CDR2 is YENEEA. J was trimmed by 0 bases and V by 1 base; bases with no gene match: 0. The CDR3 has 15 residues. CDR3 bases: TGTGCCAGCAGCTTAGGGGACTACTCCTACAATGAGCAGTTCTTC. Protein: CASSLGDYSYNEQFF.

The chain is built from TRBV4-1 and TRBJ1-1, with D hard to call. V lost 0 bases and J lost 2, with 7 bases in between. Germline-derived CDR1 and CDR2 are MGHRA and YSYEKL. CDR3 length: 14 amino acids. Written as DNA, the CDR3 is TGCGCCAGCAGCCAAGAGGTATACAACACTGAAGCTTTCTTT. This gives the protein CASSQEVYNTEAFF.

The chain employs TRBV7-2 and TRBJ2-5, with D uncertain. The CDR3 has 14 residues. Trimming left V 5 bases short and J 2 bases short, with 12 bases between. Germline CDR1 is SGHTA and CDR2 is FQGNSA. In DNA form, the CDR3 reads TGTGCCAGCAGCCGCGTAGAGACTCAAGAGACCCAGTACTTC. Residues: CASSRVETQETQYF.

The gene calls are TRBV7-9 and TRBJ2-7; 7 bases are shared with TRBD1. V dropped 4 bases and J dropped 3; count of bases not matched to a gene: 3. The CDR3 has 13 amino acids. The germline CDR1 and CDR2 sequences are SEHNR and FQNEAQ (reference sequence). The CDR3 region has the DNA TGTGCCAGCAGCTACCGACAGGGCTACGAGCAGTACGTC. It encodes CASSYRQGYEQYV.

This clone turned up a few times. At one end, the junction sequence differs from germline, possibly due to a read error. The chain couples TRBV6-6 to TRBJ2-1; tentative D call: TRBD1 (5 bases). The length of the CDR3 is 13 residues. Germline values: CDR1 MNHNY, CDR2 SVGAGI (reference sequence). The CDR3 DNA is TGTGCCAGCAGTTTAGACAGCCTCAATAAGCAGTTCTTC. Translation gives CASSLDSLNKQFF.

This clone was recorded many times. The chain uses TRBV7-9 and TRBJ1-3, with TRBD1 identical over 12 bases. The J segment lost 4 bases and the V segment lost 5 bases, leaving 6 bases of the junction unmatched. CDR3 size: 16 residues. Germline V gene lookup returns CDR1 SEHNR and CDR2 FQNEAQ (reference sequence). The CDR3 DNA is TGTGCCAGCAGCGTCCCCGGGACAGGGGGCGGAAACACCATATATTTT. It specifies CASSVPGTGGGNTIYF.

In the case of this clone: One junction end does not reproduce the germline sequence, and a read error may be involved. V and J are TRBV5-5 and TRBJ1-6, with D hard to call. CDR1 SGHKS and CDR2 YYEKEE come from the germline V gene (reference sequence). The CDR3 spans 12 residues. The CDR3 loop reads CASRSRDSPLHF. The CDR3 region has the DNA TGCGCCAGCCGGAGTCGGGATTCACCCCTCCACTTT.

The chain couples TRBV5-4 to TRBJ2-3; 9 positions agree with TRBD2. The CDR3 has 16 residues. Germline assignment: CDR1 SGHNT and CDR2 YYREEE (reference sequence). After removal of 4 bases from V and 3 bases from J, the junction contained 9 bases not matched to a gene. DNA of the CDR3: TGTGCCAGCAGCAGTGGACTAGCGAGGGGGACAGATACGCAGTATTTT. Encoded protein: CASSSGLARGTDTQYF.

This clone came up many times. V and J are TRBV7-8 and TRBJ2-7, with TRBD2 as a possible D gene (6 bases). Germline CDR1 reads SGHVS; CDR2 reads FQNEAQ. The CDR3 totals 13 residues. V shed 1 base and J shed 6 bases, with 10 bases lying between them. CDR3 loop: CASSLGLAFEQYF. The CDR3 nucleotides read TGTGCCAGCAGCTTAGGCCTAGCGTTCGAGCAGTACTTC.

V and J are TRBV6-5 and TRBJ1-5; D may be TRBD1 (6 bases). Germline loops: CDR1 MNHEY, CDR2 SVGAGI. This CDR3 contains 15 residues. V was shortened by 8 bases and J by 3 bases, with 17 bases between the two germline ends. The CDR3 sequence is CASRRNRDVNQPQHF. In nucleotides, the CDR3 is TGTGCCAGCCGTAGGAACAGGGACGTCAATCAGCCCCAGCATTTT.

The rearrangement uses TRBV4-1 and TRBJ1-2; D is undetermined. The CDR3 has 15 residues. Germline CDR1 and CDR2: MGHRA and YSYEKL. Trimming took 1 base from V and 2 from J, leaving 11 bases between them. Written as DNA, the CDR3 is TGCGCCAGCAGCCAAGGGCCAGGCTCCAACTATGGCTACACCTTC. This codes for CASSQGPGSNYGYTF.

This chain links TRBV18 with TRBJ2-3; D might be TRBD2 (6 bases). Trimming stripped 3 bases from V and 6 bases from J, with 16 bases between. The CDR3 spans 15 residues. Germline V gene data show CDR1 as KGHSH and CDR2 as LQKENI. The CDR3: CASSPVYGGTDTQYF. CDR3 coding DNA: TGTGCCAGCTCACCGGTTTATGGCGGGACGGATACGCAGTATTTT.

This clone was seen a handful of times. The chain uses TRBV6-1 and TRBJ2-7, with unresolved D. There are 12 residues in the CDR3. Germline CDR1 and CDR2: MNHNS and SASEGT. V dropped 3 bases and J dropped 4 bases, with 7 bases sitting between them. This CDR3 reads CASSDGLYEQYF. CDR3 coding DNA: TGTGCCAGCAGTGACGGGTTGTACGAGCAGTACTTC.